These 29 T cell receptor beta chains were sequenced from one sample in a study of shared clonotypes between healthy human individuals. Measured with immunoSEQ multiplex PCR; TCRdb has only the in-frame clones, and not every one. The repertoire holds about 2,200,000 clones, with about 93% as singletons. Positive CCR7 selection of CD45RO-negative cells yielded the naive CD8 cells, and terminally differentiated effector memory CD45RA+ cells were excluded. The sequencing sample was made of naive CD8+ T cells from PBMCs. These receptors were collected from a young man in good health. Some clones in this sample may be carry-over from other donors' samples.

This sequence joins TRBV5-5 and TRBJ1-5; 8 bases match TRBD1. The CDR3 is 15 amino acids. CDR1 is SGHKS, CDR2 YYEKEE, per germline (reference sequence). V dropped 5 bases and J dropped 4; count of bases not matched to a gene: 8. The CDR3 DNA reads as TGTGCCAGCAGACCGACAGGGGAGGATAATCAGCCCCAGCATTTT. Its protein product is CASRPTGEDNQPQHF.

V is TRBV7-6 and J is TRBJ1-2; perhaps TRBD1 as D (6 bases). The V end lost 5 bases, the J end lost 4 bases, and 14 bases lay between the germline ends. This CDR3 spans 14 amino acids. Germline V lookup: CDR1 SGHVS, CDR2 FNYEAQ. The CDR3 is CASSPDGGPYGYTF. The CDR3 coding sequence is TGTGCCAGCAGCCCGGACGGGGGGCCCTATGGCTACACCTTC.

The gene calls are TRBV7-6 and TRBJ2-7, with 13 bases lining up with TRBD2. The CDR3 sequence is 15 residues long. The junction had 3 bases not matched to a gene; V was cut back by 5 bases and J by 2 bases. The germline V gene encodes CDR1 SGHVS and CDR2 FNYEAQ. The CDR3 DNA reads as TGTGCCAGCAGCACAGGGACTAGCGGGACCTACGAGCAGTACTTC. Residues: CASSTGTSGTYEQYF. The complete variable domain, with remaining parts taken from reference TRBV7-6 and TRBJ2-7, reads GAGVSQSPRYKVTKRGQDVALRCDPISGHVSLYWYRQALGQGPEFLTYFNYEAQQDKSGLPNDRFSAERPEGSISTLTIQRTEQRDSAMYRCASSTGTSGTYEQYFGPGTRLTVT.

As for this clone: Other DNA sequences from this sample encode an identical CDR3 as well. This chain connects TRBV27 to TRBJ2-7, with 8 bases matching TRBD2. This CDR3 contains 14 residues. From germline, CDR1 is MNHEY and CDR2 SMNVEV (reference sequence). Trimming took 3 bases from V and 5 from J; bases not matched to a gene: 6. The chain's CDR3 is CASSLLAGIDEQYF. CDR3 nucleotide sequence: TGTGCCAGCAGTTTGCTAGCGGGTATCGACGAGCAGTACTTC.

V is TRBV11-2 and J is TRBJ1-4, with 7 bases lining up with TRBD1. Losses at the gene ends were 4 bases for V and 3 bases for J; bases not matched to a gene: 5. This CDR3 has 15 amino acids. The V gene's germline CDR1 is SGHAT and CDR2 FQNNGV. As DNA, the CDR3 is TGTGCCAGCAGCTCCCCGGGACAGCCTAATGAAAAACTGTTTTTT. Its translation is CASSSPGQPNEKLFF.

The chain recombines TRBV5-4 with TRBJ2-2, with D possibly called TRBD1 or TRBD2 (5 bases each). The CDR3 spans 16 residues. V was pared by 2 bases and J by 5 bases, with 16 bases between. Germline CDR1 SGHNT, CDR2 YYREEE (reference sequence). The CDR3, as DNA: TGTGCCAGCAGCTTACCGGGACCCTCGTGGACCGGGGAGCTGTTTTTT. The encoded protein is CASSLPGPSWTGELFF.

The V call is TRBV4-1, the J call TRBJ2-2; D perhaps matches TRBD1 (5 bases). There are 14 residues in the CDR3. Trimming removed 1 base from V and 6 bases from J, with 9 bases in between. Germline V lookup: CDR1 MGHRA, CDR2 YSYEKL. The chain's CDR3 is CASSQVGAPGELFF. CDR3 sequence (DNA): TGCGCCAGCAGCCAAGTAGGGGCCCCCGGGGAGCTGTTTTTT.

The rearrangement links TRBV29-1 to TRBJ2-1, with 8 nucleotides matching TRBD2. The CDR3 has 15 residues. Trimming removed 2 bases from V and 0 bases from J; junction bases left unmatched: 3. CDR1 is SQVTM and CDR2 is ANQGSEA in the germline V gene. CDR3 sequence (DNA): TGCAGCGTTGAACGGAGCGGGAGCTCCTACAATGAGCAGTTCTTC. Translation: CSVERSGSSYNEQFF.

The J gene is TRBJ2-3, the V gene TRBV6-5; the D is unclear. CDR3 size: 13 residues. The germline gives CDR1 MNHEY, CDR2 SVGAGI. V was clipped by 4 bases and J by 4 bases, with 9 bases between them. CDR3 protein: CASSSRPPDTQYF. In DNA form, the CDR3 reads TGTGCCAGCAGTTCCCGACCTCCAGATACGCAGTATTTT.

This chain joins TRBV27 and TRBJ2-3, with TRBD2 matching 7 bases. Germline V lookup: CDR1 MNHEY, CDR2 SMNVEV (reference sequence). Trimming cost V 0 bases and J 2 bases; bases outside gene matches: 2. The CDR3 extends over 15 amino acids. In nucleotides, the CDR3 is TGTGCCAGCAGTTTATCACTAGCGCTCACAGATACGCAGTATTTT. It codes for CASSLSLALTDTQYF.

The genes are TRBV4-1 and TRBJ2-1; tentative D call: TRBD1 (6 bases). The CDR3 totals 17 residues. Trimming cost V 3 bases and J 1 base, with 16 bases left between them. Germline V CDR1 and CDR2: MGHRA, YSYEKL. CDR3 coding DNA: TGCGCCAGCAGCCACCAGAACAGGGATAGTTCCTACAATGAGCAGTTCTTC. It specifies CASSHQNRDSSYNEQFF.

In regard to this clone: Different DNA sequences within this sample yield the same CDR3. The rearrangement uses TRBV25-1 and TRBJ2-7; D gene ambiguous. CDR1 is MGHDK, CDR2 SYGVNS, per germline. This CDR3 comprises 13 residues. The ends were cut back, 1 base at V and 0 bases at J, with 4 bases in the middle. CDR3: CASSELGSYEQYF. The CDR3 region has the DNA TGTGCCAGCAGTGAATTAGGCTCCTACGAGCAGTACTTC.

The chain carries TRBV11-2 and TRBJ2-1; 12 bases are a match to TRBD2. Germline V lookup: CDR1 SGHAT, CDR2 FQNNGV. V lost 2 bases and J lost 6; bases outside the gene matches: 5. This CDR3 is built from 16 residues. Written as DNA, the CDR3 is TGTGCCAGCAGCTTAAGGGCTAGCGGGAGGGCCAATGAGCAGTTCTTC. This gives the protein CASSLRASGRANEQFF.

The chain has TRBV6-1 and TRBJ1-5; 7 nucleotides agree with TRBD1. The germline V gene has CDR1 MNHNS and CDR2 SASEGT. The CDR3 length is 15 residues. Trimming removed 4 bases from V and 2 bases from J; junction bases left unmatched: 5. The CDR3 DNA follows: TGTGCCAGCAGTGGTCAGGGGGACCGCAATCAGCCCCAGCATTTT. Translation: CASSGQGDRNQPQHF.

For the CDR3, the DNA is TGTGCCTCCCCCCGGACTAGCGGGCCCTACGAGCAGTACTTC. It codes for CASPRTSGPYEQYF. The gene calls are TRBV30 and TRBJ2-7, with 11 bases that match TRBD2. This CDR3 is 14 amino acids long. Germline CDR1 GTSNPN, CDR2 SVGIG (reference sequence). The junction had 7 bases not matched to a gene; V was cut back by 7 bases and J by 2 bases.

This clone was observed a single time. The V call is TRBV11-1, the J call TRBJ2-7; D gene ambiguous. The CDR3 covers 15 residues. The germline gives CDR1 SGHAT, CDR2 FQDESV (reference sequence). The V end was cut by 2 bases, the J end by 5 bases, with 16 bases between. CDR3 nucleotide sequence: TGTGCCAGCAGCTTAAGGTCTGGGGATTTCGACGAGCAGTACTTC. As protein: CASSLRSGDFDEQYF.

The chain links TRBV13 to TRBJ1-2; TRBD1 is a possible D gene (5 bases). The germline CDR1 and CDR2 sequences are PRHDT and FYEKMQ (reference sequence). The CDR3 is 15 residues long. V gave up 5 bases and J gave up 8 bases, with 21 bases separating them. The CDR3 DNA reads TGTGCCAGCAGCCCCCGTGGGCGGGGGGAGAGAGGCTACACCTTC. It yields the protein CASSPRGRGERGYTF.

The chain uses TRBV2 and TRBJ1-3; no firm D call. The V gene lost 9 bases and the J gene lost 0 bases, with 15 bases spanning the gap. The CDR3 totals 15 residues. The germline V gene encodes CDR1 SNHLY and CDR2 FYNNEI. The CDR3 sequence is CASFYSTASGNTIYF. The CDR3 nucleotides read TGTGCCAGTTTTTATTCGACGGCCTCTGGAAACACCATATATTTT.

The gene calls are TRBV7-2 and TRBJ2-1, with 8 bases aligning to TRBD1. V lost 3 bases and J lost 7; bases outside the gene matches: 8. This CDR3 region has 15 residues. Germline V gene data show CDR1 as SGHTA and CDR2 as FQGNSA. The CDR3 region has the DNA TGTGCCAGCAGCTTGGGGCAGGGGGCGCGAAATGAGCAGTTCTTC. It yields the protein CASSLGQGARNEQFF.

V and J are TRBV5-6 and TRBJ2-7, with TRBD2 matching over 10 bases. The J segment lost 5 bases and the V segment lost 2 bases, leaving 7 bases of the junction unmatched. The CDR3 runs 15 residues. Germline V gene data show CDR1 as SGHDT and CDR2 as YYEEEE. The CDR3 protein is CASSFASGSLDEQYF. The DNA for the CDR3 is TGTGCCAGCAGCTTTGCTAGCGGGAGTCTCGACGAGCAGTACTTC.

The chain joins TRBV28 to TRBJ2-1; perhaps TRBD2 as D (5 bases). With 4 bases removed from V and 6 bases from J, the gap between germline ends came to 13 bases. This CDR3 spans 14 amino acids. The germline CDR1 and CDR2 sequences are MDHEN and SYDVKM. This chain's CDR3 is CASSSPDWINEQFF. CDR3 nucleotide sequence: TGTGCCAGCAGTTCTCCGGACTGGATCAATGAGCAGTTCTTC.

The chain employs TRBV28 and TRBJ2-7, with D possibly TRBD2 on 6 matching bases. The CDR3 contains 13 residues. CDR1 and CDR2 from the germline V gene are MDHEN and SYDVKM. V dropped 5 bases and J dropped 6 bases, with 14 bases sitting between them. The CDR3 DNA reads as TGTGCCAGCAGTGCGACTAGGGTTTCCGAGCAGTACTTC. Its protein product is CASSATRVSEQYF.

Comments on this clone: Other DNA variants within this sample encode the same CDR3. CDR3 nucleotides: TGTGCCTGGAGTTGGTCATCCTACAATGAGCAGTTCTTC. Residues: CAWSWSSYNEQFF. The chain combines TRBV30 with TRBJ2-1, with D unclear. Germline CDR1 reads GTSNPN; CDR2 reads SVGIG (reference sequence). CDR3 length: 13 amino acids. Between the trimmed V and J ends, which lost 2 bases and 1 base, there was a span of 6 bases.

V usage is TRBV5-1 and J usage is TRBJ1-2; D possibly corresponds to TRBD1 (6 bases). CDR3 length: 16 residues. CDR1 SGHRS and CDR2 YFSETQ come from the germline V gene. Trimming left V 0 bases short and J 8 bases short, with 20 bases between. CDR3 residues: CASSLGQGTASRGYTF. Here the CDR3 DNA reads TGCGCCAGCAGCTTGGGGCAGGGGACCGCTAGTCGGGGCTACACCTTC.

V and J are TRBV27 and TRBJ2-7, with D perhaps TRBD1 (6 bases). Germline CDR1 MNHEY, CDR2 SMNVEV (reference sequence). V was shortened by 6 bases and J by 7 bases, with 13 bases between the two germline ends. The CDR3 contains 12 residues. CDR3: CASSSTGTEQYF. Here the CDR3 DNA reads TGTGCCAGCAGCTCGACCGGGACAGAGCAGTACTTC.

CDR3 protein: CASSMGRGDTQYF. CDR3 nucleotide sequence: TGTGCCAGTAGTATGGGGAGGGGGGATACGCAGTATTTT. This chain uses TRBV19 with TRBJ2-3, with a possible D match to TRBD2 (7 bases). Between the trimmed V and J ends, which lost 3 bases and 6 bases, there was a span of 10 bases. The CDR3 runs to 13 residues. In germline, CDR1 is LNHDA, CDR2 SQIVND (reference sequence). Full variable domain (rest looked up from reference TRBV19 and TRBJ2-3): DGGITQSPKYLFRKEGQNVTLSCEQNLNHDAMYWYRQDPGQGLRLIYYSQIVNDFQKGDIAEGYSVSREKKESFPLTVTSAQKNPTAFYLCASSMGRGDTQYFGPGTRLTVL.

The V and J genes are TRBV25-1 and TRBJ1-2; tentatively, D is TRBD1 (5 bases). The CDR3 contains 11 residues. Trimming took 10 bases from V and 8 from J, leaving 14 bases between them. The germline gives CDR1 MGHDK, CDR2 SYGVNS. In nucleotides, the CDR3 is TGTGCCACCGCCGGGGGAGGCGGCTACACCTTC. Translating gives CATAGGGGYTF.

The chain couples TRBV28 to TRBJ2-3; D possibly corresponds to TRBD1 (6 bases). V was trimmed by 8 bases and J by 0 bases, leaving 12 bases between them. Germline lookup yields CDR1 MDHEN and CDR2 SYDVKM. The CDR3 loop spans 14 amino acids. CDR3 sequence reads: CASAEGVSTDTQYF. Written as DNA, the CDR3 is TGTGCCAGCGCTGAGGGGGTGAGCACAGATACGCAGTATTTT.

This chain links TRBV7-9 with TRBJ2-7, with TRBD2 matching over 11 bases. CDR3 length equals 13 residues. J was trimmed by 3 bases and V by 5 bases; bases with no gene match: 0. The germline V gene encodes CDR1 SEHNR and CDR2 FQNEAQ (reference sequence). CDR3: CASSTSGSYEQYF. The CDR3 DNA sequence: TGTGCCAGCAGCACTAGCGGGAGCTACGAGCAGTACTTC. Combining the CDR3 with reference TRBV7-9 and TRBJ2-7 gives the whole variable domain DTGVSQNPRHKITKRGQNVTFRCDPISEHNRLYWYRQTLGQGPEFLTYFQNEAQLEKSRLLSDRFSAERPKGSFSTLEIQRTEQGDSAMYLCASSTSGSYEQYFGPGTRLTVT.